Each of the 9 T cell receptor beta chains below was sequenced from the same sample in a study of identical twins. MiXCR, run by TCRdb on the 5' RACE reads, gives a single entry per CDR3 protein. The top ten hold 1.5% to 2% of the sample, which has about 920,000 distinct CDR3 sequences, 9% to 15% seen once. Separately, the same data were catalogued under a study of yellow fever vaccine responses in identical twins.

The sequenced sample consisted of PBMCs. These receptors originate from a woman aged 18-30 years in good health.

This clonotype was seen a handful of times. The rearrangement joins TRBV20-1 to TRBJ2-1, with TRBD1 identical over 9 bases. Per germline, CDR1 DFQATT and CDR2 SNEGSKA (reference sequence). The length of the CDR3 is 16 residues. V dropped 4 bases and J dropped 4; count of bases not matched to a gene: 11. The CDR3 is CSATEADRGAYNEQFF. Here the CDR3 DNA reads TGCAGTGCTACCGAGGCGGACAGGGGCGCGTACAATGAGCAGTTCTTC.

This chain connects TRBV9 to TRBJ1-2; the D gene is possibly TRBD1 (5 bases). There are 15 residues in the CDR3. The V end lost 0 bases, the J end lost 2 bases, and 11 bases lay between the germline ends. From germline, CDR1 is SGDLS and CDR2 YYNGEE. CDR3 sequence: CASSVGGRENYGYTF. CDR3 coding DNA: TGTGCCAGCAGCGTAGGAGGCAGGGAGAACTATGGCTACACCTTC.

This chain uses TRBV12-3 or TRBV12-4 with TRBJ2-3; 12 nucleotides line up with TRBD2. This CDR3 is 14 amino acids long. After removal of 7 bases from V and 4 bases from J, the junction contained 3 bases not matched to a gene. Here the CDR3 DNA reads TGTGCCAGCATCCCTAGCGGGGGGGCAGATACGCAGTATTTT. It yields the protein CASIPSGGADTQYF.

Turning to this clonotype: This is likely an artifact of a read error, given a far larger clone one base away. V usage is TRBV28 and J usage is TRBJ2-5; the D is unclear. The germline V and J ends were trimmed by 3 bases and 5 bases, with 4 bases remaining between them. This CDR3 region has 11 residues. CDR1 MDHEN and CDR2 SYDVKM come from the germline V gene. The CDR3 sequence: CASSFFETQYF. The DNA for the CDR3 is TGTGCCAGCAGTTTCTTTGAGACCCAGTACTTC.

The sample holds many counts of this clonotype. This chain joins TRBV7-9 and TRBJ2-4, with unresolved D. CDR3 size: 15 residues. Trimming removed 5 bases at V and 2 bases at J, with 13 bases between. Germline values: CDR1 SEHNR, CDR2 FQNEAQ (reference sequence). The CDR3 nucleotides read TGTGCCAGCAGCCCCCTAGAGCGTACCAAAAACATTCAGTACTTC. It specifies CASSPLERTKNIQYF.

The chain links TRBV7-6 to TRBJ1-6, with D uncertain. Germline V gene data show CDR1 as SGHVS and CDR2 as FNYEAQ. The CDR3 totals 14 residues. V was cut by 0 bases and J by 2 bases, with 2 bases left in between. CDR3 sequence: CASSLAPYNSPLHF. DNA for the CDR3: TGTGCCAGCAGCTTAGCGCCCTATAATTCACCCCTCCACTTT.

The chain is built from TRBV3-1 and TRBJ2-1; 8 bases fit TRBD2. J lost 8 bases, V lost 3 bases, and 6 bases had no gene match. This CDR3 has 14 amino acids. Germline values: CDR1 LGHDT, CDR2 YNNKEL (reference sequence). The DNA for the CDR3 is TGTGCCAGCAGCCAGGGGACTAGAAGGCATGAGCAGTTCTTC. It translates to CASSQGTRRHEQFF.

The rearrangement joins TRBV11-2 to TRBJ1-5; D not resolved. Germline values: CDR1 SGHAT, CDR2 FQNNGV. V was clipped by 5 bases and J by 7 bases, with 18 bases between them. This CDR3 has 15 residues. CDR3 in amino acids: CASSPDGLSSQPQHF. CDR3 coding DNA: TGTGCCAGCAGCCCGGACGGGTTGTCGTCCCAGCCCCAGCATTTT.

This clonotype showed up just a few times. This chain joins TRBV5-5 and TRBJ1-3; TRBD1 agrees at 8 bases. Germline lookup yields CDR1 SGHKS and CDR2 YYEKEE (reference sequence). V lost 4 bases, J lost 4 bases, and 10 bases stayed unmatched. The length of the CDR3 is 16 residues. This chain's CDR3 is CASSRRQGRKGNTIYF. CDR3 coding DNA: TGTGCCAGCAGCCGGAGACAGGGGAGGAAAGGAAACACCATATATTTT.